These 13 T cell receptor beta chains were sequenced from one sample in a study of blood T cell repertoires in COVID-19. Sequenced by immunoSEQ multiplex PCR; TCRdb stores in-frame clones only, minus some. The sample lists some 190,000 clones; approximately 81% were seen once. Input material: peripheral blood. The receptors here all came from a human donor in a cohort sampled during active COVID-19.

V usage is TRBV11-3 and J usage is TRBJ2-5; D ambiguous. Germline V CDR1 and CDR2: SGHNT, YENEEA. Deletions cut 0 bases from V and 5 bases from J, with 4 bases between. The CDR3 has 12 residues. In DNA, the CDR3 is TGTGCCAGCAGCTTAGATCGGGAGACCCAGTACTTC. Translation gives CASSLDRETQYF.

The gene calls are TRBV15 and TRBJ1-6; D is undetermined. CDR1 is LNHNV, CDR2 YYDKDF, per germline (reference sequence). The CDR3 extends over 17 amino acids. Trimming cost V 0 bases and J 11 bases, with 20 bases left between them. CDR3 DNA sequence: TGTGCCACCAGCAGAGATTGGGAGGGCGAAGGTTTGACACCCCTCCACTTT. It specifies CATSRDWEGEGLTPLHF.

This rearrangement joins TRBV12-3 or TRBV12-4 to TRBJ2-7, with TRBD1 matching over 7 bases. The V gene end was trimmed by 5 bases and the J gene end by 3 bases; junction bases not matched to a gene: 4. The CDR3 has 13 residues. The CDR3 loop is CASSRGQVYEQYF. DNA of the CDR3: TGTGCCAGCAGTAGAGGACAGGTCTACGAGCAGTACTTC.

This chain joins TRBV9 and TRBJ1-6, with D hard to call. The germline V and J ends were trimmed by 2 bases and 5 bases, with 17 bases remaining between them. This CDR3 comprises 17 residues. Per the germline V gene, CDR1 is SGDLS and CDR2 is YYNGEE. CDR3 residues: CASSVQLLGVNNSPLHF. The CDR3 DNA follows: TGTGCCAGCAGCGTCCAACTTCTCGGGGTTAATAATTCACCCCTCCACTTT.

This clone was seen at least ten times. This chain links TRBV27 with TRBJ1-2, with D perhaps TRBD1 (6 bases). CDR1 is MNHEY, CDR2 SMNVEV, per germline (reference sequence). The V end lost 0 bases, the J end lost 8 bases, and 10 bases lay between the germline ends. The CDR3 has 13 amino acids. CDR3 DNA sequence: TGTGCCAGCAGTTTATCTGGGGGGGCAGGCTACACCTTC. Its translation: CASSLSGGAGYTF.

The V call is TRBV11-3, the J call TRBJ2-2, with TRBD1 matching 9 bases. The J segment lost 3 bases and the V segment lost 4 bases, leaving 6 bases of the junction unmatched. CDR3 length: 16 amino acids. The germline CDR1 and CDR2 sequences are SGHNT and YENEEA. The CDR3 nucleotides are TGTGCCAGCAGCTCAACGTGGACAGGGGACACCGGGGAGCTGTTTTTT. The encoded protein is CASSSTWTGDTGELFF.

This clone appeared many times. CDR3 in DNA: TGTGCCTGGAGTGTTCGGACTAGCAGTAACAATGAGCAGTTCTTC. Its translation: CAWSVRTSSNNEQFF. The J gene is TRBJ2-1, the V gene TRBV30; 8 bases are a match to TRBD2. Germline lookup yields CDR1 GTSNPN and CDR2 SVGIG (reference sequence). V dropped 0 bases and J dropped 5; count of bases not matched to a gene: 6. This CDR3 contains 15 residues.

The chain is built from TRBV18 and TRBJ1-4, with D hard to call. The CDR3 extends over 18 amino acids. Trimming took 6 bases from V and 8 from J, leaving 28 bases between them. From germline, CDR1 is KGHSH and CDR2 LQKENI. The CDR3 sequence: CASSNNVFRAREWEKLFF. CDR3 in DNA: TGTGCCAGCTCTAACAACGTATTCCGGGCCCGGGAGTGGGAAAAACTGTTTTTT.

This CDR3 reads CASSRGPPIDTQYF. The CDR3 DNA follows: TGTGCCAGCAGCAGGGGGCCTCCAATAGATACGCAGTATTTT. The chain links TRBV6-5 to TRBJ2-3; 8 positions agree with TRBD1. This CDR3 contains 14 residues. Trimming took 6 bases from V and 5 from J; bases not matched to a gene: 7. The germline gives CDR1 MNHEY, CDR2 SVGAGI.

This chain joins TRBV5-1 and TRBJ1-1; 8 bases fit TRBD1. CDR3 size: 16 residues. Germline V lookup: CDR1 SGHRS, CDR2 YFSETQ. Trimming removed 6 bases from V and 0 bases from J; junction bases left unmatched: 10. The CDR3 DNA reads TGCGCCAGCACCCGACAGGGGAGGTCCATGAACACTGAAGCTTTCTTT. Encoded protein: CASTRQGRSMNTEAFF.

The CDR3 DNA reads TGCGCCAGCAGCTTGGGTTATTTCGAAAACATTCAGTACTTC. Translating gives CASSLGYFENIQYF. The chain is built from TRBV5-1 and TRBJ2-4; D ambiguous. This CDR3 region has 14 residues. Germline assignment: CDR1 SGHRS and CDR2 YFSETQ. V was shortened by 0 bases and J by 5 bases, with 9 bases between the two germline ends.

V is TRBV18 and J is TRBJ1-4; TRBD1 is a possible D gene (6 bases). The V and J ends lost 3 bases and 0 bases respectively, with 14 bases between them. Germline V gene sequence: CDR1 KGHSH, CDR2 LQKENI. The CDR3 has 17 amino acids. The CDR3 spells CASSPDSYPATNEKLFF. CDR3 sequence (DNA): TGTGCCAGCTCACCGGACAGCTACCCAGCAACTAATGAAAAACTGTTTTTT. The full variable domain, with the rest looked up from reference TRBV18 and TRBJ1-4, is NAGVMQNPRHLVRRRGQEARLRCSPMKGHSHVYWYRQLPEEGLKFMVYLQKENIIDESGMPKERFSAEFPKEGPSILRIQQVVRGDSAAYFCASSPDSYPATNEKLFFGSGTQLSVL.

The CDR3 spells CASSPGRDQPQHF. The DNA of the CDR3 is TGTGCCAGCTCACCAGGCAGGGATCAGCCCCAGCATTTT. This rearrangement joins TRBV18 to TRBJ1-5; TRBD1 is a possible D gene (5 bases). With 2 bases removed from V and 5 bases from J, the gap between germline ends came to 7 bases. The germline V gene encodes CDR1 KGHSH and CDR2 LQKENI. The CDR3 length is 13 residues.